Listed below are T cell receptor beta chains from one sample, sequenced in a study of CD8+CD57+ T cells in acquired aplastic anemia. TCRdb passed the reads through MiXCR, listing each CDR3 protein once. This table has 200,000 or so distinct CDR3 sequences, approximately 48% appearing once. Material for sequencing was sorted CD4+, CD8+, or CD8+CD57+ T cells (not recorded which) from PBMCs. The receptors were sampled from a human donor with aplastic anemia. Both conserved end residues are part of each CDR3. Each record gives: V gene, J gene, clone size, D gene, CDR3 protein, CDR3 DNA. D genes are given only for firm matches. Clone size is stated in some rows and not others, as once, few, many or a class when expanded.

>TRBV10-3|TRBJ2-2|-|-
CAFLQGLRTGELFF
TGTGCCTTCCTACAGGGTTTACGAACCGGGGAGCTGTTTTTT
>TRBV2|TRBJ2-1|-|TRBD2
CASSVATSGTSYNEQFF
TGTGCCAGCAGCGTAGCGACTAGCGGTACCTCCTACAATGAGCAGTTCTTC
>TRBV7-9|TRBJ1-1|many|TRBD1
CASSSQGETEAFF
TGTGCCAGCAGCTCCCAGGGGGAGACTGAAGCTTTCTTT
>TRBV19|TRBJ2-6|once|-
CASSNGANVLTF
TGTGCCAGTAGTAATGGGGCCAACGTCCTGACTTTC
>TRBV2|TRBJ2-1|once|TRBD1
CAIPDRGRDEQFF
TGTGCCATCCCAGACAGGGGGAGAGATGAGCAGTTCTTC
>TRBV10-3|TRBJ1-1|-|-
CAISESSGQNTEAFF
TGTGCCATCAGTGAGTCGTCGGGTCAGAACACTGAAGCTTTCTTT
>TRBV2|TRBJ2-2|-|-
CASRNSGNTGELFF
TGTGCCAGCAGGAACTCTGGAAACACCGGGGAGCTGTTTTTT
>TRBV12-3/TRBV12-4|TRBJ2-1|-|-
CASSPQGVEQFF
TGTGCCAGCAGTCCACAGGGTGTTGAGCAGTTCTTC
>TRBV7-2|TRBJ2-7|many|-
CASSEVYEQYF
TGTGCCAGCAGCGAGGTGTACGAGCAGTACTTC
>TRBV7-2|TRBJ2-7|-|-
CASRLTYEQYF
TGTGCCAGCAGGTTAACCTACGAGCAGTACTTC
>TRBV25-1|TRBJ2-1|-|TRBD2
CASRHAGTSSYNEQFF
TGTGCCAGCAGACATGCGGGGACTAGCTCCTACAATGAGCAGTTCTTC
>TRBV15|TRBJ1-2|-|-
CATSRDLGNYGYTF
TGTGCCACCAGCAGAGATCTGGGAAACTATGGCTACACCTTC
>TRBV6-1|TRBJ1-1|-|-
CASSRVRNTEAFF
TGTGCCAGCAGCCGTGTGAGGAACACTGAAGCTTTCTTT
>TRBV2|TRBJ2-7|-|-
CASSEGDTGGTEQYF
TGTGCCAGCAGTGAAGGGGACACCGGTGGGACCGAGCAGTACTTC
>TRBV25-1|TRBJ2-2|-|-
CASSDSTDTGELFF
TGTGCCAGCAGTGATTCGACAGACACCGGGGAGCTGTTTTTT
>TRBV5-5|TRBJ2-7|many|TRBD2
CASSLGAGEIEAEQYF
TGTGCCAGCAGCTTGGGAGCGGGAGAAATTGAGGCCGAGCAGTACTTC
>TRBV12-1|TRBJ1-6|-|-
CASSLNRDRAYYSPLHF
TGTGCCAGCAGCTTGAACCGGGACAGGGCCTACTATTCACCCCTCCACTTT
>TRBV9|TRBJ2-1|once|TRBD2
CASSARLAGEGEQFF
TGTGCCAGCAGCGCGCGACTAGCGGGAGAGGGTGAGCAGTTCTTC
>TRBV10-3|TRBJ2-1|-|-
CAIRGGGNEQFF
TGTGCCATCCGAGGGGGGGGCAATGAGCAGTTCTTC
>TRBV14|TRBJ2-5|many|TRBD1
CASSQGDGRGKETQYF
TGTGCCAGCAGCCAAGGCGATGGCAGGGGGAAAGAGACCCAGTACTTC
>TRBV29-1|TRBJ1-4|few|-
CSVVGDGYNEKLFF
TGCAGCGTTGTGGGGGACGGCTATAATGAAAAACTGTTTTTT
>TRBV9|TRBJ2-1|many|TRBD2
CASSLGLAYNEQFF
TGTGCCAGCAGCCTAGGACTAGCCTACAATGAGCAGTTCTTC
>TRBV6-1|TRBJ1-5|-|TRBD1
CASRAIQGADNQPQHF
TGTGCCAGCAGAGCAATACAGGGGGCGGACAATCAGCCCCAGCATTTT
>TRBV29-1|TRBJ2-3|many|TRBD1
CSVDRGGTDTQYF
TGCAGCGTCGACAGGGGGGGGACAGATACGCAGTATTTT
>TRBV10-3|TRBJ1-5|-|-
CAISEAGAYQPQHF
TGTGCCATCAGTGAGGCAGGGGCCTATCAGCCCCAGCATTTT
>TRBV19|TRBJ2-1|few|TRBD1
CASRRTGGRDEQFF
TGTGCCAGTAGGAGGACAGGGGGCCGGGATGAGCAGTTCTTC
>TRBV12-3/TRBV12-4|TRBJ2-3|once|-
CASSLGERSADTQYF
TGTGCCAGCAGTTTAGGGGAGCGGTCGGCAGATACGCAGTATTTT
>TRBV24-1|TRBJ2-1|-|TRBD2
CATSDGGLDYNEQFF
TGTGCCACCAGTGATGGTGGACTAGATTACAATGAGCAGTTCTTC
>TRBV10-3|TRBJ1-6|-|-
CAISESGGQDSPLHF
TGTGCCATCAGTGAGTCGGGGGGGCAGGATTCACCCCTCCACTTT
>TRBV3-1|TRBJ1-5|many|-
CASSQPGQPQHF
TGTGCCAGCAGCCAACCCGGCCAGCCCCAGCATTTT
>TRBV20-1|TRBJ1-4|-|-
CSASRGSLNEKLFF
TGCAGTGCTAGTCGGGGCAGCCTTAATGAAAAACTGTTTTTT
>TRBV7-8|TRBJ1-2|many|-
CASSFGGTGGYTF
TGTGCCAGCAGCTTCGGAGGTACCGGGGGCTACACCTTC
>TRBV11-2|TRBJ2-1|-|TRBD1
CASSLVSGTGAYNEQFF
TGTGCCAGCAGCTTAGTTTCCGGGACAGGAGCCTACAATGAGCAGTTCTTC
>TRBV29-1|TRBJ2-5|-|TRBD2
CSVGLAGGETQYF
TGCAGCGTTGGACTAGCTGGGGGGGAGACCCAGTACTTC
>TRBV10-3|TRBJ2-7|many|TRBD1
CAIRGGTGQGTYEQYF
TGTGCCATCAGGGGTGGGACAGGACAAGGAACCTACGAGCAGTACTTC
>TRBV6-5|TRBJ2-2|-|TRBD2
CASSSLLAGVGGEMFF
TGTGCCAGCAGTTCCCTACTAGCGGGAGTCGGAGGGGAGATGTTTTTT
>TRBV2|TRBJ1-1|few|-
CASSQPGRDTEAFF
TGTGCCAGCAGCCAACCGGGTAGGGACACTGAAGCTTTCTTT
>TRBV14|TRBJ1-2|-|-
CASSQTDYGYTF
TGTGCCAGCAGCCAGACAGATTATGGCTACACCTTC
>TRBV2|TRBJ2-1|few|TRBD1
CASSPRDRIYNEQFF
TGTGCCAGCAGTCCGAGGGACAGAATATACAATGAGCAGTTCTTC
>TRBV7-2|TRBJ1-1|many|-
CASSQLIMGGTEAFF
TGTGCCAGCAGCCAGCTTATAATGGGCGGGACTGAAGCTTTCTTT
>TRBV4-3|TRBJ2-5|many|-
CASSQRSQETQYF
TGCGCCAGCAGCCAACGTTCTCAAGAGACCCAGTACTTC
>TRBV20-1|TRBJ1-6|few|TRBD1
CSAKTGYNSPLHF
TGCAGTGCGAAGACAGGGTATAATTCACCCCTCCACTTT
>TRBV20-1|TRBJ2-2|few|-
CSAYGGEPGELFF
TGCAGTGCTTACGGGGGTGAACCCGGGGAGCTGTTTTTT
>TRBV7-2|TRBJ2-7|many|-
CASSLARSYEQYF
TGTGCCAGCAGCTTGGCCAGATCCTACGAGCAGTACTTC
>TRBV19|TRBJ2-3|-|-
CASTPGTAFGDTQYF
TGTGCCAGTACCCCAGGGACGGCCTTTGGAGATACGCAGTATTTT
>TRBV7-2|TRBJ1-1|-|-
CASSLVRATEAFF
TGTGCCAGCAGCTTAGTTCGGGCCACTGAAGCTTTCTTT
>TRBV15|TRBJ2-7|-|-
CATSRERRGYYEQYF
TGTGCCACCAGCAGAGAACGACGAGGGTACTACGAGCAGTACTTC
>TRBV10-2|TRBJ2-7|-|-
CASSERGSMDYEQYF
TGCGCCAGCAGTGAGAGGGGTAGCATGGACTACGAGCAGTACTTC
>TRBV15|TRBJ2-7|-|-
CATSRGGDEQYF
TGTGCCACCAGCAGAGGGGGGGACGAGCAGTACTTC
>TRBV29-1|TRBJ2-3|-|TRBD1
CSTSGTGDTDTQYF
TGCAGCACCTCCGGGACAGGCGACACAGATACGCAGTATTTT
>TRBV20-1|TRBJ2-7|few|-
CSAREGPGAYEQYF
TGCAGTGCTAGAGAGGGTCCAGGGGCCTACGAGCAGTACTTC
>TRBV7-8|TRBJ2-7|few|-
CASSWGLNYEQYF
TGTGCCAGCAGCTGGGGGCTTAACTACGAGCAGTACTTC
>TRBV9|TRBJ2-1|-|TRBD2
CASSRGLAGGTYNEQFF
TGTGCCAGCAGTAGAGGACTAGCGGGAGGGACCTACAATGAGCAGTTCTTC
>TRBV20-1|TRBJ1-6|-|-
CSAPIGSPLHF
TGCAGTGCTCCAATAGGTTCACCCCTCCACTTT
>TRBV25-1|TRBJ2-1|many|-
CASSAGSLTYNEQFF
TGTGCCAGCAGTGCCGGGTCCCTCACCTACAATGAGCAGTTCTTC
>TRBV19|TRBJ1-3|-|TRBD1
CASSIDRGTATGNTIYF
TGTGCCAGTAGTATAGATCGCGGGACAGCCACTGGAAACACCATATATTTT
>TRBV10-3|TRBJ2-3|-|TRBD1
CAIRPGQGTDTQYF
TGTGCCATCAGACCGGGACAGGGGACAGATACGCAGTATTTT